This T cell receptor (beta chain) was documented in a study of blood T cell repertoires in COVID-19. Profiled with immunoSEQ multiplex PCR; TCRdb holds only in-frame clones, not every one. The table shows under 400,000 clones, with almost 90% occurring only once. This clone came up a few times. Germline loops: CDR1 SGHRS, CDR2 YFSETQ. This CDR3 spans 16 amino acids. Trimming removed 2 bases at V and 6 bases at J, with 17 bases between. The sequence was collected from a woman aged 30 to 39 with COVID-19, enrolled during active disease. Sequenced material: peripheral blood. The gene calls are TRBV5-1 and TRBJ1-4; no definite D call. The CDR3 DNA reads TGCGCCAGCAGCTTTAGGGAGGCGGGTGTTGATGAAAAACTGTTTTTT. Translated, it gives CASSFREAGVDEKLFF.